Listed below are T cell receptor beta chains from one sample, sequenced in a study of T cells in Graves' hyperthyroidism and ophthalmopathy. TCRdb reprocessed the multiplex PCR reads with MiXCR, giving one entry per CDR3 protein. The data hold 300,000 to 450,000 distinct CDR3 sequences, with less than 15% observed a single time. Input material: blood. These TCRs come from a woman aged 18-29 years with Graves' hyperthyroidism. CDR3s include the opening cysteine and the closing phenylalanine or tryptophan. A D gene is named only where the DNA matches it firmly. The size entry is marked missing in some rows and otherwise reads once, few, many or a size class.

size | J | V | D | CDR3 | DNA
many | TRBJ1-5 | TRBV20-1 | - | CSAIGQGGEPQHF | TGCAGTGCTATCGGGCAGGGTGGTGAGCCCCAGCATTTT
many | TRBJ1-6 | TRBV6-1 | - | CASSEDSSSYNSPLHF | TGTGCCAGCAGTGAGGACAGCAGCTCCTATAATTCACCCCTCCACTTT
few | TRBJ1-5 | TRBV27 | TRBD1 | CASSLTGNPRGGQPQHF | TGTGCCAGCAGCCTGACAGGGAACCCCCGTGGTGGTCAGCCCCAGCATTTT
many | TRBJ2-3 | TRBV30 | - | CAWSVGQPPTQYF | TGTGCCTGGAGTGTTGGACAGCCGCCTACGCAGTATTTT
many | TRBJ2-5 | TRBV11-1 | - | CASTALEWLGETQYF | TGTGCCAGCACCGCGTTGGAATGGCTAGGGGAGACCCAGTACTTC
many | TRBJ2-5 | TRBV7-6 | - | CASSPFTGRQETQYF | TGTGCCAGCAGCCCGTTTACAGGGAGGCAAGAGACCCAGTACTTC
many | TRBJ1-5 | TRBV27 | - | CATGGAGETSATHQPQHF | TGTGCCACCGGGGGGGCAGGTGAAACATCAGCCACCCATCAGCCCCAGCATTTT
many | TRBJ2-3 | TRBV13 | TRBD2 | CASSLLASGRWFTDTQYF | TGTGCCAGCAGCTTATTAGCTAGCGGGAGGTGGTTCACAGATACGCAGTATTTT
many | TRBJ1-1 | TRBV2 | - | CASSGRGRGSTEAFF | TGTGCCAGCAGTGGGAGGGGCAGGGGATCCACTGAAGCTTTCTTT
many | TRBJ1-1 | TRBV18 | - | CASSLRTATTEAFF | TGTGCCAGCTCACTTAGGACAGCCACCACTGAAGCTTTCTTT
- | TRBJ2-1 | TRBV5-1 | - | CASYPVQGGNEQFF | TGCGCCAGCTACCCCGTCCAGGGTGGGAATGAGCAGTTCTTC
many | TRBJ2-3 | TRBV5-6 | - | CASSDQDSPDTQYF | TGTGCCAGCAGCGATCAGGACTCCCCGGATACGCAGTATTTT
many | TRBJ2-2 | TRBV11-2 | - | CASSSVRTGELFF | TGTGCCAGCAGCTCCGTGAGGACCGGGGAGCTGTTTTTT
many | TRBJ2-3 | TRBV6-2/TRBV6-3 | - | CASSYSSSDLTDTQYF | TGTGCCAGCAGTTACTCGTCTAGCGACCTCACAGATACGCAGTATTTT
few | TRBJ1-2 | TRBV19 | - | CASSTPMPGDYGYTF | TGTGCCAGTAGCACCCCCATGCCAGGGGACTATGGCTACACCTTC
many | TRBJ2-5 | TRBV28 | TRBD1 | CASSSQDRVQETQYF | TGTGCCAGCAGTTCCCAGGACAGGGTCCAAGAGACCCAGTACTTC
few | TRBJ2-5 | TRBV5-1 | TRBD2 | CASSLDVAGAGETQYF | TGCGCCAGCAGCTTGGACGTAGCGGGGGCGGGAGAGACCCAGTACTTC
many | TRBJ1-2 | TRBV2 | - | CASTPGGYTF | TGTGCCAGCACCCCGGGTGGCTACACCTTC
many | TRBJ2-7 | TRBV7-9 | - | CASSLQLNYEQYF | TGTGCCAGCAGCTTACAGCTCAACTACGAGCAGTACTTC
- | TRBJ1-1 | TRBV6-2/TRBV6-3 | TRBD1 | CASSYGQGANTEAFF | TGTGCCAGCAGTTACGGGCAGGGGGCGAACACTGAAGCTTTCTTT
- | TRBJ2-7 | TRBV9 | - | CASSVADGFYEQYF | TGTGCCAGCAGCGTAGCCGACGGATTCTACGAGCAGTACTTC
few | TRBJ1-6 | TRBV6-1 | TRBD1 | CASSPQGGSNSPLHF | TGTGCCAGCAGCCCCCAGGGGGGATCCAATTCACCCCTCCACTTT
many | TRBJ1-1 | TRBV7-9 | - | CASSRQDAAEAFF | TGTGCCAGCAGCAGACAGGACGCCGCTGAAGCTTTCTTT
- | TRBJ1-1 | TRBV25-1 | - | CASSAGNMNTEAFF | TGTGCCAGCAGCGCAGGTAACATGAACACTGAAGCTTTCTTT
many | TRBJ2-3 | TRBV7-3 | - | CASSLTQDRTDTQYF | TGTGCCAGCAGCTTAACCCAAGACAGGACAGATACGCAGTATTTT
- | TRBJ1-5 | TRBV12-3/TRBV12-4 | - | CASSLGPGQGGQPQHF | TGTGCCAGCAGTTTAGGTCCGGGGCAGGGTGGACAGCCCCAGCATTTT
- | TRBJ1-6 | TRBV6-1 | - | CASSPQGSYNSPLHF | TGTGCCAGCAGCCCCCAGGGCTCCTATAATTCACCCCTCCACTTT
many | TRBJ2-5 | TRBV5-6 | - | CASSLAGTKETQYF | TGTGCCAGCAGCTTGGCCGGGACCAAAGAGACCCAGTACTTC
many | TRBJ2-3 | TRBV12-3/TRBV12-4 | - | CASSLGRGLTDTQYF | TGTGCCAGCAGTTTGGGGCGGGGGCTCACAGATACGCAGTATTTT
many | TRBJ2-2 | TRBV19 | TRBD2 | CASSIGTSVTGELFF | TGTGCCAGTAGTATTGGGACTAGCGTCACCGGGGAGCTGTTTTTT
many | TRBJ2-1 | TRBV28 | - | CAMGLPGDDEQFF | TGTGCCATGGGCCTCCCCGGGGATGATGAGCAGTTCTTC
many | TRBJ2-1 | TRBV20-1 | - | CSAFSPGSNEQFF | TGCAGTGCTTTCTCACCGGGGTCCAATGAGCAGTTCTTC
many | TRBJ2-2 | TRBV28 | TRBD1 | CASSSPQGASGELFF | TGTGCCAGCAGTTCACCACAGGGGGCATCCGGGGAGCTGTTTTTT
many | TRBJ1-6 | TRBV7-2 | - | CASSLVNNSPLHF | TGTGCCAGCAGCTTAGTCAATAATTCACCCCTCCACTTT
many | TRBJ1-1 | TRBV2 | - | CASSDQGIRTEAFF | TGTGCCAGCAGTGATCAGGGTATAAGGACTGAAGCTTTCTTT
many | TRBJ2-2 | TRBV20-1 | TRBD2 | CSASLPGLAGGVNTGELFF | TGCAGTGCCAGTCTACCGGGACTAGCGGGAGGAGTGAACACCGGGGAGCTGTTTTTT
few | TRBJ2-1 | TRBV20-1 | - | CSAEQLKFNEQFF | TGCAGTGCCGAGCAGTTAAAGTTCAATGAGCAGTTCTTC
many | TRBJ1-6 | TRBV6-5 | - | CASSYRQLVGRGHNSPLHF | TGTGCCAGCAGTTACCGGCAGTTGGTGGGGAGAGGGCATAATTCACCCCTCCACTTT
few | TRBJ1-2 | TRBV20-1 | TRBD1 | CSAQTGGAGYGYTF | TGCAGTGCTCAGACAGGGGGCGCTGGCTATGGCTACACCTTC
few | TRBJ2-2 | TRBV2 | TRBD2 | CASSAGTINTGELFF | TGTGCCAGCAGCGCCGGGACTATCAACACCGGGGAGCTGTTTTTT
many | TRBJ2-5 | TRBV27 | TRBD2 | CASSLIGSGMYQETQYF | TGTGCCAGCAGTTTAATCGGAAGCGGGATGTACCAAGAGACCCAGTACTTC
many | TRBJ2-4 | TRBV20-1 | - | CSASSPDRNIQYF | TGCAGTGCTAGCTCCCCGGACAGAAACATTCAGTACTTC
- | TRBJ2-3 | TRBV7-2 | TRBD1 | CASSAMDRGRDTQYF | TGTGCCAGCAGCGCTATGGACAGGGGGCGAGATACGCAGTATTTT
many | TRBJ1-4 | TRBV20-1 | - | CSASAPTNEKLFF | TGCAGTGCTAGTGCCCCAACTAATGAAAAACTGTTTTTT
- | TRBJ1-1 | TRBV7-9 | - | CASSLRPGTENTEAFF | TGTGCCAGCAGCCTTAGGCCCGGGACGGAGAACACTGAAGCTTTCTTT
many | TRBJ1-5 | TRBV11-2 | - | CASSSVPGPYQPQHF | TGTGCCAGCAGCTCGGTCCCGGGTCCCTATCAGCCCCAGCATTTT
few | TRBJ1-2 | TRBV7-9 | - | CASTKETVYGYTF | TGTGCCAGCACCAAAGAGACAGTCTATGGCTACACCTTC
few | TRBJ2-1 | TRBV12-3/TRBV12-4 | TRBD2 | CASSLQAGEGDEQFF | TGTGCCAGCAGTCTTCAAGCGGGAGAAGGTGATGAGCAGTTCTTC
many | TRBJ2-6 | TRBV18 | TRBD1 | CASSTGAGANVLTF | TGTGCCAGCTCAACAGGGGCTGGGGCCAACGTCCTGACTTTC
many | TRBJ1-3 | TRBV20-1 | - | CSAKEELSGNTIYF | TGCAGTGCCAAAGAGGAACTCTCTGGAAACACCATATATTTT